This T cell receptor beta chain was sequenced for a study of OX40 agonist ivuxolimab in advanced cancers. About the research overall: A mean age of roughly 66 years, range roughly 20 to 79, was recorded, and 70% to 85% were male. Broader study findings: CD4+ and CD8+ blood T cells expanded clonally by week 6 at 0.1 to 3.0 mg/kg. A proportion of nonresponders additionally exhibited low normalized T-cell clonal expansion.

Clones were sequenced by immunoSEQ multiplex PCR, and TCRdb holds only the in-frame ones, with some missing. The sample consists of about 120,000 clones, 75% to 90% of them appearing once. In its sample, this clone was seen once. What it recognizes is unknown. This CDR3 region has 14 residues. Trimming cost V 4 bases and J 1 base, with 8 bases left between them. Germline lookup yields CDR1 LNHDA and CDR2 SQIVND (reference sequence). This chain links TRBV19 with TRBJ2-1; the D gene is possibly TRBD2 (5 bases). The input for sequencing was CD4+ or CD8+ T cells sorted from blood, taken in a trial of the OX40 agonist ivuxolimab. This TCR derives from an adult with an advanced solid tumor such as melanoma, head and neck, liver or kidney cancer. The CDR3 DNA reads TGTGCCAGTAGTAACGGGGTGTCCTACAATGAGCAGTTCTTC. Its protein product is CASSNGVSYNEQFF.